This T cell receptor beta chain appears in the sequencing data of a study of blood T cell repertoires in COVID-19 (dated by TCRdb to about 2020). Background on the whole study: The collaborator samples originated in the United States, Italy and Spain and spanned the acute and convalescent phases of COVID-19. The prospective study material was composed of cDNA or gDNA derived from T cells, B-cell-depleted T cells, or PBMCs. The dataset comprised deeply sampled blood TCRbeta repertoires from subjects exposed to, actively infected with, or recovered from COVID-19. A freely available public database, intended as a resource for researchers studying the immune response to SARS-CoV-2, is where the repertoires were released. The samples were drawn from two sources: the first 160 participants of the ongoing ImmuneRACE study, and fewer than 1,500 subjects contributed by 6 global collaborators. Sample metadata almost always included a de-identified subject ID, COVID-19 status, age in years and sex. Where available, HLA class I and class II types were obtained from metadata supplied by the sample provider rather than from assay-based typing.

Each collaborating institution followed its own protocols to collect whole blood in K2EDTA tubes. For TCRbeta analysis, collaborators shipped samples in one of three forms: frozen whole blood, isolated PBMCs, or DNA extracted from either of those sample types. TCRbeta CDR3 regions were amplified from genomic DNA by means of the immunoSEQ Assay, a bias-controlled multiplex PCR. As for the original processing: Within the assay, amplification of reference gene primers was used to estimate how many nucleated cells each sample contained. Sequence reads were collapsed and filtered to measure the absolute abundance of every unique TCRbeta CDR3 rearrangement. For each sample, productive Simpson clonality was calculated as the square root of Simpson's diversity index over productive rearrangements. TCRdb re-hosts the immuneACCESS table, in-frame sequences only. Its copies lack some clones; in the studies checked, an unresolved V gene accounts for under half of them, and the cause for the rest is not known. V and J calls plus clone size are reproduced from that table; the DNA served to infer D and trimming. Across this sample there are about 97,000 clones, with about 89% seen only once. The ten top clones hold about 20% of the sample.

The CDR3 has 13 amino acids, counting the end cysteine and phenylalanine. Only the CDR3 DNA is retained, 39 bases long and in frame from the first base. Trimming removed 6 bases from V and 2 bases from J, leaving 5 bases between the germline ends. From a lookup of the germline V gene, CDR1 and CDR2 are MNHEY and SVGAGI. This clone has only one observation. Its recognized antigen is unknown. The input lacks base qualities; no much larger clone sits a single base away. Findings and caveats that apply to the study as a whole: The amount of clinical and demographic metadata varied by source and participant and was provided uncurated.

Recombination connected TRBV6-5 to TRBJ2-6, with no reliable assignment of the D segment. The receptor's source is a human donor in a cohort sampled during active COVID-19. The sequenced sample was peripheral blood. The sequenced DNA: TGTGCCAGCAGGCGAGCTGGGGCCAACGTCCTGACTTTC. The resulting protein is CASRRAGANVLTF.